This is a list of T cell receptor beta chains from one sample in a study of cytomegalovirus exposure and HLA in healthy donors. TCRdb's copy holds only in-frame clones and misses some; the assay was immunoSEQ multiplex PCR. The table lists about 190,000 clones, around 90% of them singletons. The sequencing sample was made of PBMCs. These receptor sequences come from a boy between 2 and 15 years old in good health and CMV-seronegative. CDR3s include the opening cysteine and the closing phenylalanine or tryptophan. D genes are given only for firm matches. Clone size is shown for a subset of rows, as once, few, many or a class of expanded clone.

v_call,clone_size,d_call,j_call,cdr3_aa,cdr3_nt
TRBV11-2,-,TRBD2,TRBJ2-7,CASSLYASGSYEQYF,TGTGCCAGCAGCTTATACGCTAGCGGTTCGTACGAGCAGTACTTC
TRBV7-9,-,-,TRBJ1-2,CSSSLSTGSPGYGYTF,TGTTCCAGCAGCTTATCGACCGGTTCACCGGGCTATGGCTACACCTTC
TRBV6-5,-,-,TRBJ2-5,CASSFAGRETQYF,TGTGCCAGCAGTTTTGCGGGGCGGGAGACCCAGTACTTC
TRBV27,-,-,TRBJ2-7,CASRTRATDSYEQYF,TGTGCCAGCAGAACCAGGGCCACCGACTCCTACGAGCAGTACTTC
TRBV19,-,TRBD1,TRBJ2-1,CASRGGTGRYNEQFF,TGTGCCAGTAGGGGAGGGACAGGGAGATACAATGAGCAGTTCTTC
TRBV7-3,-,TRBD2,TRBJ2-2,CASSLTAGAGELFF,TGTGCCAGCAGCTTAACCGCGGGAGCCGGGGAGCTGTTTTTT
TRBV5-1,few,-,TRBJ2-6,CASSLVTSGANVLTF,TGCGCCAGCAGCTTGGTGACTTCTGGGGCCAACGTCCTGACTTTC
TRBV7-2,-,TRBD2,TRBJ2-3,CASSFEGGGGSDTQYF,TGTGCCAGCAGCTTTGAGGGCGGGGGGGGATCGGATACGCAGTATTTT
TRBV11-2,-,-,TRBJ2-3,CASSLDRIGRGRTDTQYF,TGTGCCAGCAGCTTAGATCGGATCGGGAGGGGGCGCACAGATACGCAGTATTTT
TRBV7-3,-,TRBD2,TRBJ2-5,CASSSGGDETQYF,TGTGCCAGCAGTAGCGGGGGGGATGAGACCCAGTACTTC
TRBV28,-,TRBD1,TRBJ1-2,CASSLTQGAEGYTF,TGTGCCAGCAGTTTAACACAGGGGGCGGAAGGCTACACCTTC
TRBV29-1,once,TRBD1,TRBJ2-5,CILTIRDRKETQYF,TGCATCCTTACTATCCGGGACAGAAAAGAGACCCAGTACTTC
TRBV6-1,few,-,TRBJ2-7,CASSEIGNEQYF,TGTGCCAGCAGTGAAATCGGTAACGAGCAGTACTTC
TRBV6-1,-,TRBD1,TRBJ1-5,CASSELTGGYSNQPQHF,TGTGCCAGCAGTGAACTAACAGGGGGATATAGCAATCAGCCCCAGCATTTT
TRBV19,-,-,TRBJ1-5,CASSMSRQSTNQPQHF,TGTGCCAGTAGTATGAGTCGACAGTCGACAAATCAGCCCCAGCATTTT
TRBV6-1,few,TRBD1,TRBJ1-5,CASSGQGFTDQPQHF,TGTGCCAGCAGTGGACAGGGGTTCACGGATCAGCCCCAGCATTTT
TRBV2,-,-,TRBJ1-4,CASSERTAPNEKLFF,TGTGCCAGCAGCGAAAGGACAGCACCTAATGAAAAACTGTTTTTT
TRBV7-8,-,TRBD1,TRBJ2-7,CASSPLGTVYEQYF,TGTGCCAGCAGCCCCCTAGGGACAGTTTACGAGCAGTACTTC
TRBV6-6,once,-,TRBJ1-2,CASLKAGNYGYTF,TGTGCCAGCTTGAAAGCCGGGAACTATGGCTACACCTTC
TRBV29-1,-,TRBD2,TRBJ2-7,CSVSGGAGAPLEQYF,TGCAGCGTCAGCGGGGGGGCAGGGGCCCCTCTCGAGCAGTACTTC
TRBV6-6,-,-,TRBJ1-1,CASSRGLNTEAFF,TGTGCCAGCAGCCGGGGGTTGAACACTGAAGCTTTCTTT
TRBV28,-,-,TRBJ2-7,CASREQEVYEQYF,TGTGCCAGCAGGGAACAGGAAGTCTACGAGCAGTACTTC
TRBV9,-,-,TRBJ2-7,CASSPIRGGGEQYF,TGTGCCAGCAGCCCGATCCGTGGGGGAGGCGAGCAGTACTTC
TRBV4-2,-,TRBD1,TRBJ2-7,CASRRTGGSYEQYF,TGTGCCAGCAGGCGGACAGGGGGCTCCTACGAGCAGTACTTC
TRBV4-1,-,-,TRBJ2-7,CASSQGTLALESSYEQYF,TGCGCCAGCAGCCAAGGTACCCTAGCGCTTGAAAGCTCCTACGAGCAGTACTTC
TRBV6-1,once,TRBD2,TRBJ2-5,CASSEAGLAGGWETQYF,TGTGCCAGCAGTGAAGCGGGACTAGCGGGGGGGTGGGAGACCCAGTACTTC
TRBV10-3,-,-,TRBJ1-2,CAISQGDYGYTF,TGTGCCATCAGTCAGGGCGACTATGGCTACACCTTC
TRBV7-9,-,TRBD1,TRBJ1-2,CASSLQDRGGGYTF,TGTGCCAGCAGCTTGCAGGACAGGGGAGGAGGCTACACCTTC
TRBV6-1,few,-,TRBJ2-7,CASTLYNEQYF,TGTGCCAGCACTCTGTACAACGAGCAGTACTTC
TRBV6-1,-,TRBD2,TRBJ2-5,CASSGTSGFQETQYF,TGTGCCAGCAGTGGGACTAGCGGATTCCAAGAGACCCAGTACTTC
TRBV4-1,-,-,TRBJ1-4,CASSQEPPTGSNEKLFF,TGCGCCAGCAGCCAAGAGCCCCCGACAGGCTCTAATGAAAAACTGTTTTTT
TRBV19,-,-,TRBJ1-5,CASSIQDYQPQHF,TGTGCCAGTAGTATTCAGGATTATCAGCCCCAGCATTTT
TRBV5-1,-,-,TRBJ1-1,CASRPTGSNTEAFF,TGCGCCAGCAGACCGACAGGATCCAACACTGAAGCTTTCTTT
TRBV14,few,-,TRBJ1-3,CASSQLQVSSGNTIYF,TGTGCCAGCAGCCAACTTCAAGTCAGCTCTGGAAACACCATATATTTT
TRBV7-6,-,TRBD1,TRBJ1-1,CASSQGQGNAFF,TGTGCCAGCAGCCAGGGACAGGGAAACGCTTTCTTT
TRBV7-6,-,TRBD1,TRBJ1-2,CASSLDRGQDGYTF,TGTGCCAGCAGCTTAGATAGGGGGCAGGATGGCTACACCTTC
TRBV4-1,-,-,TRBJ2-1,CASSQAGIYNEQFF,TGCGCCAGCAGCCAAGCGGGGATCTACAATGAGCAGTTCTTC
TRBV5-1,-,TRBD2,TRBJ2-7,CASSLGGSSYEQYF,TGCGCCAGCAGCTTGGGCGGGAGCTCCTACGAGCAGTACTTC
TRBV5-5,-,-,TRBJ2-7,CASSWARDTLYEQYF,TGTGCCAGCAGCTGGGCCCGAGACACTTTATACGAGCAGTACTTC
TRBV10-3,-,TRBD2,TRBJ2-2,CAISAPAGGTGELFF,TGTGCCATCAGTGCCCCGGCGGGAGGAACCGGGGAGCTGTTTTTT
TRBV28,-,TRBD1,TRBJ1-5,CASSPWGQLGNQPQHF,TGTGCCAGCAGCCCCTGGGGACAGCTCGGCAATCAGCCCCAGCATTTT
TRBV5-6,-,-,TRBJ2-7,CASSLGLSGRSFSEQYF,TGTGCCAGCAGCCTAGGTTTATCGGGGAGAAGCTTCTCCGAGCAGTACTTC
TRBV4-1,-,-,TRBJ2-1,CASSQDMRQGWNEQFF,TGCGCCAGCAGCCAAGATATGAGGCAGGGGTGGAATGAGCAGTTCTTC
TRBV10-3,-,TRBD2,TRBJ2-1,CAIAPQRGTGGGNNEQFF,TGTGCCATCGCGCCACAGCGGGGGACGGGAGGAGGGAACAATGAGCAGTTCTTC
TRBV6-5,-,-,TRBJ2-5,CASSYDYFETQYF,TGTGCCAGCAGTTACGACTACTTTGAGACCCAGTACTTC
TRBV18,-,-,TRBJ2-7,CASSPNSYEQYF,TGTGCCAGCTCTCCTAACTCCTACGAGCAGTACTTC
TRBV9,-,-,TRBJ1-1,CASSVQTDTEAFF,TGTGCCAGCAGCGTCCAGACAGACACTGAAGCTTTCTTT
TRBV27,-,-,TRBJ1-1,CASSLGQVNTEAFF,TGTGCCAGCAGTTTGGGGCAGGTGAACACTGAAGCTTTCTTT
TRBV4-1,-,TRBD1,TRBJ2-5,CASSQKYVGQAFREQYF,TGCGCCAGCAGCCAGAAATATGTTGGACAGGCTTTTCGAGAGCAGTACTTC
TRBV5-1,-,TRBD1,TRBJ2-2,CASSQDRDTGELFF,TGCGCCAGCAGCCAGGACAGGGACACCGGGGAGCTGTTTTTT
TRBV29-1,-,-,TRBJ2-5,CSVEGRMSIETQYF,TGCAGCGTTGAAGGCAGGATGAGTATAGAGACCCAGTACTTC
TRBV5-1,-,TRBD1,TRBJ2-2,CASSPAGTGVGELFF,TGCGCCAGCAGCCCGGCCGGGACAGGGGTCGGGGAGCTGTTTTTT